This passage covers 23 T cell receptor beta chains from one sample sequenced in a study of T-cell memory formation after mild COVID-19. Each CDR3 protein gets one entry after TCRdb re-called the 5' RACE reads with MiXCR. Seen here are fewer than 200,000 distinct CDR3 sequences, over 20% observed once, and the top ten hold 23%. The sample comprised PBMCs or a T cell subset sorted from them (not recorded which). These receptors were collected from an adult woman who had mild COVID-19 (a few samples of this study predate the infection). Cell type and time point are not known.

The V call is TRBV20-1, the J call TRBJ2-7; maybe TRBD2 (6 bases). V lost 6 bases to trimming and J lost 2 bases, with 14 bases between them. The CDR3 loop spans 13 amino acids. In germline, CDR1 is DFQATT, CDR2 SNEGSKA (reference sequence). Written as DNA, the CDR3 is TGCAGTGCGGACGGGAGAGATGCCTACGAGCAGTACTTC. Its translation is CSADGRDAYEQYF.

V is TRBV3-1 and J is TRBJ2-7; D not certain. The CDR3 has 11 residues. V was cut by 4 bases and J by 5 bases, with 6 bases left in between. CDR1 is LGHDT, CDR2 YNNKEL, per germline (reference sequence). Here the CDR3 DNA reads TGTGCCAGCAGCCTGGACGACGAGCAGTACTTC. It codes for CASSLDDEQYF.

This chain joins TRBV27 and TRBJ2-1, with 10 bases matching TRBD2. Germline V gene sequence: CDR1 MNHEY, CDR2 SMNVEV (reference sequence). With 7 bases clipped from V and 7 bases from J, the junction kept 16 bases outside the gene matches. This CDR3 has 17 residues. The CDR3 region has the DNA TGTGCCAGCACTAGCGGGAGTATTACTCCCTTGGGAAATGAGCAGTTCTTC. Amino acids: CASTSGSITPLGNEQFF.

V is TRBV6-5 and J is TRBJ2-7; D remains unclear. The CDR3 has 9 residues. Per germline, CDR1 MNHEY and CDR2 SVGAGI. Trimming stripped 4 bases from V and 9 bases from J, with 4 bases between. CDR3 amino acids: CASSLGQYF. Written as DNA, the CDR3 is TGTGCCAGCAGTTTGGGGCAGTACTTC.

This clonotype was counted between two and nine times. The CDR3 here is CASGPRPGADTDTQYF. The DNA for the CDR3 is TGTGCCAGCGGCCCAAGGCCAGGAGCCGATACAGATACGCAGTATTTT. J is TRBJ2-3 and V is TRBV7-9; the D is unclear. Trimming removed 8 bases at V and 3 bases at J, with 21 bases between. Germline CDR1 is SEHNR and CDR2 is FQNEAQ (reference sequence). The length of the CDR3 is 16 residues.

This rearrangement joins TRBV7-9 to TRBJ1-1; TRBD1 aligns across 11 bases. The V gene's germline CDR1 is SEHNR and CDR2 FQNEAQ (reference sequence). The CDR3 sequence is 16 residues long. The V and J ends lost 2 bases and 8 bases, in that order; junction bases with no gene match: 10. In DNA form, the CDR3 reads TGTGCCAGCAGCTTAATGGACAGGGGGCGCCGAACCGAAGCTTTCTTT. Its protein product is CASSLMDRGRRTEAFF.

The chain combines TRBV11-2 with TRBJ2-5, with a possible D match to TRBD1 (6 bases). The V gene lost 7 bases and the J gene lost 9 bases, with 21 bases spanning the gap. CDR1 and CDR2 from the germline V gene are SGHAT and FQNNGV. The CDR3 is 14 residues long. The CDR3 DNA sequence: TGTGCCAGCAACCGAGGACTGGGCGAGGGGGCCCAGTACTTC. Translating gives CASNRGLGEGAQYF. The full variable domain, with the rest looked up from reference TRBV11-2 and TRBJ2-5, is EAGVAQSPRYKIIEKRQSVAFWCNPISGHATLYWYQQILGQGPKLLIQFQNNGVVDDSQLPKDRFSAERLKGVDSTLKIQPAKLEDSAVYLCASNRGLGEGAQYFGPGTRLLVL.

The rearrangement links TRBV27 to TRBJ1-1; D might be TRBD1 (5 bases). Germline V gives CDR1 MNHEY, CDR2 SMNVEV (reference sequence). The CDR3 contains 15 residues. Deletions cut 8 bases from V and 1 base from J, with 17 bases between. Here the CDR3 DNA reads TGTGCCAGCCAACCCCACGGGACGGCGAACACTGAAGCTTTCTTT. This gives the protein CASQPHGTANTEAFF.

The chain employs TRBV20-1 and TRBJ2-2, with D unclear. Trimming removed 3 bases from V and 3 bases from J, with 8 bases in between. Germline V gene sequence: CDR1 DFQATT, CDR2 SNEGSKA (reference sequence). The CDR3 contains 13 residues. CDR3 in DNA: TGCAGTGCTAGGTCCCAGGACACCGGGGAGCTGTTTTTT. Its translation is CSARSQDTGELFF.

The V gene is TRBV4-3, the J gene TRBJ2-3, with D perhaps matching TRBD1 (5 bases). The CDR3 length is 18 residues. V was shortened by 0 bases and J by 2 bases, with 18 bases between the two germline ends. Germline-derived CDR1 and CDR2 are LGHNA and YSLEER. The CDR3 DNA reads TGCGCCAGCAGCCAAGAAGTCTCTACAGGCATTCACACAGATACGCAGTATTTT. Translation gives CASSQEVSTGIHTDTQYF.

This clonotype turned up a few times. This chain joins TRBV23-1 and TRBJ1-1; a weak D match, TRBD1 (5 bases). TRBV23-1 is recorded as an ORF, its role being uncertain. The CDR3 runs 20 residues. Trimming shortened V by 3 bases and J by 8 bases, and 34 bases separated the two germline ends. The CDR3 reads CASSHPPGGAWVVDGGEAFF. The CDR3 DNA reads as TGCGCCAGCAGTCACCCCCCCGGAGGGGCCTGGGTCGTGGACGGAGGAGAAGCTTTCTTT.

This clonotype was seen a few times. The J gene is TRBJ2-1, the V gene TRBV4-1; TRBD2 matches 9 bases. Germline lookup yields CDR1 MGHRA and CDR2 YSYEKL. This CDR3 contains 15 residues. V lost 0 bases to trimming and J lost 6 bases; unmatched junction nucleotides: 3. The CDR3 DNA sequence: TGCGCCAGCAGCCAAGAAATGCGGGGGGGCAATGAGCAGTTCTTC. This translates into CASSQEMRGGNEQFF.

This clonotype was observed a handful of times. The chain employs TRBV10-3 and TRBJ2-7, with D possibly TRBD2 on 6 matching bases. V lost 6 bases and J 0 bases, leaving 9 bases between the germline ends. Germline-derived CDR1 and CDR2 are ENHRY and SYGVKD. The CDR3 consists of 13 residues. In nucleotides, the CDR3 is TGTGCCATCAGGGAGGGCAGCTCCTACGAGCAGTACTTC. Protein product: CAIREGSSYEQYF.

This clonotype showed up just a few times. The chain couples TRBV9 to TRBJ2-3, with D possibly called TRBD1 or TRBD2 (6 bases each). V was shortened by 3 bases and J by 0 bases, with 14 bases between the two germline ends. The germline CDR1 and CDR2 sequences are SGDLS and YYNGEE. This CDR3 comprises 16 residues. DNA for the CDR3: TGTGCCAGCAGCGAAGTTGGGGGGCCGAGCACAGATACGCAGTATTTT. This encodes CASSEVGGPSTDTQYF.

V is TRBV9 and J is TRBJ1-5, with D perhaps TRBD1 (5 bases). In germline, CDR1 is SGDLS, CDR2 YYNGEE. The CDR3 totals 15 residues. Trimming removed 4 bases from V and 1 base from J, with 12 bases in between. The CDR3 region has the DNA TGTGCCAGCAGCATCTCAGACAGAAGCAATCAGCCCCAGCATTTT. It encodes CASSISDRSNQPQHF. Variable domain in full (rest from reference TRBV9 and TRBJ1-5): DSGVTQTPKHLITATGQRVTLRCSPRSGDLSVYWYQQSLDQGLQFLIQYYNGEERAKGNILERFSAQQFPDLHSELNLSSLELGDSALYFCASSISDRSNQPQHFGDGTRLSIL.

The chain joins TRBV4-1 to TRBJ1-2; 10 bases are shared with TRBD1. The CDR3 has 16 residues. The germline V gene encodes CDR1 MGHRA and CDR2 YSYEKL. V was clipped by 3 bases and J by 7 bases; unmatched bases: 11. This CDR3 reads CASSQARQGAGGGYTF. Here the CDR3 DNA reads TGCGCCAGCAGCCAGGCTAGACAGGGGGCTGGAGGTGGCTACACCTTC.

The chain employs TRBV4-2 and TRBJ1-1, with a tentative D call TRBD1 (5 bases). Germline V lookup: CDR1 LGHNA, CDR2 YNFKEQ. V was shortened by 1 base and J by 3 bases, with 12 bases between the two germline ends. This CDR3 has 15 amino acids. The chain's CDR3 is CASSQGLLGDTEAFF. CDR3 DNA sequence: TGTGCCAGCAGCCAAGGACTATTGGGGGACACTGAAGCTTTCTTT.

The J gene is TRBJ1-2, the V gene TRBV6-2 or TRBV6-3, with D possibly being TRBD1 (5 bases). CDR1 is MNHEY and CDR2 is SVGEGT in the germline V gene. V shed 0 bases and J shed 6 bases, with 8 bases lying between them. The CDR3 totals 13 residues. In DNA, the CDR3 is TGTGCCAGCAGTTACTCGGTGGGGGATGGCTACACCTTC. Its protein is CASSYSVGDGYTF.

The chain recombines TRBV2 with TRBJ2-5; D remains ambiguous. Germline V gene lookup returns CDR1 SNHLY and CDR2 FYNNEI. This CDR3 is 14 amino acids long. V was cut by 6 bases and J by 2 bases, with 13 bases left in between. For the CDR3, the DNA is TGTGCCAGCAGAGAGTATACCGGGCAAGAGACCCAGTACTTC. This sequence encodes CASREYTGQETQYF.

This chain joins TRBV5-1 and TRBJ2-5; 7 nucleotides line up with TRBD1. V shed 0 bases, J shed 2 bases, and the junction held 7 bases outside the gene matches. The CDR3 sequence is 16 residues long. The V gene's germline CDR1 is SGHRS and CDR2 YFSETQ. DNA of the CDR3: TGCGCCAGCAGCTTGGACGGGACAGTAACACAAGAGACCCAGTACTTC. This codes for CASSLDGTVTQETQYF.

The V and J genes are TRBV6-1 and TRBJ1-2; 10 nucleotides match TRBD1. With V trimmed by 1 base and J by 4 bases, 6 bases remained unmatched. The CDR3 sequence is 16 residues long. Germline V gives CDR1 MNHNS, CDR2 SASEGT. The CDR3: CASSEDDRGRVYGYTF. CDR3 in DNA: TGTGCCAGCAGTGAAGATGACAGGGGGCGAGTCTATGGCTACACCTTC.

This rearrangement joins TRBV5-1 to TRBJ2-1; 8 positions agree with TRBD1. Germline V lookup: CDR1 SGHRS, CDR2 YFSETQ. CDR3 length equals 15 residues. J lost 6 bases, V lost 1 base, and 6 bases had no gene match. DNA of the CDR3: TGCGCCAGCAGCTTGTTACAGGGGGACGGCAATGAGCAGTTCTTC. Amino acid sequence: CASSLLQGDGNEQFF.

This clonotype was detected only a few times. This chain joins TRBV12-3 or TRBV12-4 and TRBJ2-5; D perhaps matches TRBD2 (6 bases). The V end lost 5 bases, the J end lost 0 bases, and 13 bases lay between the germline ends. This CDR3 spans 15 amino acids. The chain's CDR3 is CASSPLGLDQETQYF. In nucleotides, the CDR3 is TGTGCCAGCAGTCCCCTGGGACTGGACCAAGAGACCCAGTACTTC.